This T cell receptor (beta chain) emerged from a study of blood T cell repertoires in COVID-19. Measured with immunoSEQ multiplex PCR; TCRdb has only the in-frame clones, and not every one. The sample gives a few hundred thousand clones, 90% of which show up once; about 16% is in the top ten. The CDR3 has 15 residues. V was trimmed by 4 bases and J by 6 bases, leaving 13 bases between them. Germline CDR1 KGHSH, CDR2 LQKENI. The sequence was collected from a man aged 25-45 years who had been exposed to COVID-19. This chain joins TRBV18 and TRBJ2-6, with D possibly matching TRBD2 (6 bases). Material for sequencing was PBMCs or T cells enriched from blood (not recorded which). In DNA form, the CDR3 reads TGTGCCAGCTCACGGGGGGAGGTTCAGGCCAACGTCCTGACTTTC. Its translation: CASSRGEVQANVLTF.